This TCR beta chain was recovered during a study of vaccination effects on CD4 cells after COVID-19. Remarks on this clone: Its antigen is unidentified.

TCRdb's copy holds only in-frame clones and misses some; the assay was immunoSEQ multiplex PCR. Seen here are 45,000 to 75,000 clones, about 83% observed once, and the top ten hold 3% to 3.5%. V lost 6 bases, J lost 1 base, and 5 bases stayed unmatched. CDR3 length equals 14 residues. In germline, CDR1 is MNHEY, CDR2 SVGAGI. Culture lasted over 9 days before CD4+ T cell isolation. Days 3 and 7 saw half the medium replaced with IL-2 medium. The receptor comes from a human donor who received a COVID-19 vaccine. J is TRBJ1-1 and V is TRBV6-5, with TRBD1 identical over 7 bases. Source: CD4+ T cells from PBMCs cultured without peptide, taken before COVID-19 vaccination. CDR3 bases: TGTGCCAGCAGGAAACAGGGGTGGAACACTGAAGCTTTCTTT. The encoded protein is CASRKQGWNTEAFF.